This T cell receptor beta chain emerged from a study of cytomegalovirus exposure and HLA in healthy donors. The PCR used 60 Vbeta and 13 Jbeta primers. Using immunoSEQ multiplex PCR, the repertoire was profiled, and TCRdb retains in-frame clones only, with some absent. The sample holds approximately 100,000 clones, about three quarters seen once. The sequencing sample was made of PBMCs. This receptor was obtained from a man in his sixties in good health and CMV-seropositive.

CDR3 sequence reads: CASSLRTGPYGYTF. In DNA form, the CDR3 reads TGTGCCAGCAGCCTCAGGACAGGGCCCTATGGCTACACCTTC. This chain joins TRBV5-4 and TRBJ1-2, with 8 bases matching TRBD1. Unmatched junction bases numbered 6, after V lost 4 bases and J lost 4 bases. The CDR3 is 14 amino acids. The V gene's germline CDR1 is SGHNT and CDR2 YYREEE (reference sequence). Together with reference TRBV5-4 and TRBJ1-2, the CDR3 gives the full variable domain: ETGVTQSPTHLIKTRGQQVTLRCSSQSGHNTVSWYQQALGQGPQFIFQYYREEENGRGNFPPRFSGLQFPNYSSELNVNALELDDSALYLCASSLRTGPYGYTFGSGTRLTVV.